The rows below give T cell receptor beta chains drawn from one sample of a study of regulatory T cells in long-lasting Graves disease. TCRdb analysed the multiplex PCR reads with MiXCR anew, one entry per CDR3 protein. The data show about 440,000 distinct CDR3 sequences, with 14% to 15% seen just once and 15% to 20% held by the top ten. The sample was also linked to a second study, of T cells in Graves' hyperthyroidism and ophthalmopathy.

The source was peripheral blood mononuclear cells (PBMCs), collected at new diagnosis, from a patient treated with antithyroid drugs. The receptors originated from a woman younger than 45 with Graves disease. The CDR3 runs from the conserved cysteine through the conserved F or W. D genes are given only for firm matches. Not every row has a clone size; where given, it reads once, few, many or a size class.

clone size	V gene	D gene	J gene	CDR3 DNA	CDR3 protein
many	TRBV20-1	TRBD1	TRBJ1-2	TGCAGTGCTAGAGTAGACAGGGGGGGCTACACCTTC	CSARVDRGGYTF
few	TRBV4-1	-	TRBJ1-6	TGCGCCAGCAGCCTAAGGCTCATAGGACTAAATTCACCCCTCCACTTT	CASSLRLIGLNSPLHF
many	TRBV12-3/TRBV12-4	TRBD1	TRBJ2-7	TGTGCCAGCAGCGGTCCGGGACAGGGAAGCTCCTACGAGCAGTACTTC	CASSGPGQGSSYEQYF
many	TRBV13	-	TRBJ1-2	TGTGCCAGCAGCAACCAAGATGGGGGCTACACCTTC	CASSNQDGGYTF
many	TRBV20-1	TRBD2	TRBJ2-7	TGCAGTGCGGTTAGCGGGAGGGTTAATCTCGGGCAGTACTTC	CSAVSGRVNLGQYF
-	TRBV7-2	-	TRBJ2-1	TGTGCCAGCAGCCTTCATAGGGGCTCCTACAATGAGCAGTTCTTC	CASSLHRGSYNEQFF
many	TRBV3-1	-	TRBJ1-5	TGTGCCAGCAGCCAATCCGATGGCAATCAGCCCCAGCATTTT	CASSQSDGNQPQHF
many	TRBV2	TRBD1	TRBJ2-3	TGTGCCAGCAGTGCTACCGGGACAGGGGCCGATACGCAGTATTTT	CASSATGTGADTQYF
-	TRBV6-2/TRBV6-3	TRBD2	TRBJ2-2	TGTGCCAGCAGTGCGGCTAGCGGAAACACCGGGGAGCTGTTTTTT	CASSAASGNTGELFF
few	TRBV29-1	-	TRBJ2-5	TGCAGCGTTGAGTCAAGTAGGGCGTCTCAAGAGACCCAGTACTTC	CSVESSRASQETQYF
many	TRBV7-3	TRBD2	TRBJ2-1	TGTGCCAGCAGCTCCGGGACTAGGGGTATCGATGAGCAGTTCTTC	CASSSGTRGIDEQFF
-	TRBV12-3/TRBV12-4	TRBD1	TRBJ2-7	TGTGCCAGCACAGGGACAGGGGGCTACGAGCAGTACTTC	CASTGTGGYEQYF
-	TRBV20-1	TRBD2	TRBJ2-7	TGCAGTGCCAGGACTAGCGGGAGAGGGGAGCAGTACTTC	CSARTSGRGEQYF
few	TRBV6-1	-	TRBJ1-1	TGTGCCAGCAGGCCGGGACGTAGAGGCGCTGAAGCTTTCTTT	CASRPGRRGAEAFF
-	TRBV27	TRBD1	TRBJ1-1	TGTGCCAGCAGTTTTAGACAGGGGGCGTACAACACTGAAGCTTTCTTT	CASSFRQGAYNTEAFF
many	TRBV12-3/TRBV12-4	-	TRBJ1-5	TGTGCCAGCAGTTCATACAGGGTTGGCCAGCCCCAGCATTTT	CASSSYRVGQPQHF
many	TRBV20-1	TRBD2	TRBJ2-1	TGCAGTGCTAGCCCGACGCGGACTAGTGAGCAGTTCTTC	CSASPTRTSEQFF
-	TRBV5-1	-	TRBJ2-3	TGCGCCAGCAGCTTGGATCCGTTGGCGACAGATACGCAGTATTTT	CASSLDPLATDTQYF
many	TRBV28	-	TRBJ1-1	TGTGCCAGCAGTTTGGTCGCAGCGTGGAACACTGAAGCTTTCTTT	CASSLVAAWNTEAFF
many	TRBV9	TRBD1	TRBJ1-1	TGTGCCAGCAGCGTAGGACAGGGGGCTGTGGACACTGAAGCTTTCTTT	CASSVGQGAVDTEAFF
-	TRBV6-1	TRBD2	TRBJ2-3	TGTGCCAGCAGAGCCAGACTAGCGGGACCCACAGATACGCAGTATTTT	CASRARLAGPTDTQYF
many	TRBV7-8	-	TRBJ2-3	TGTGCCAGCAGCTTATCGAAGGATACGCAGTATTTT	CASSLSKDTQYF
many	TRBV12-3/TRBV12-4	TRBD2	TRBJ2-2	TGTGCCAGCAGAGGTTACAGCGGGGGCACCGGGGAGCTGTTTTTT	CASRGYSGGTGELFF
-	TRBV9	-	TRBJ1-3	TGTGCCAGCAGCGTAGATAGGGCCTCTGGAAACACCATATATTTT	CASSVDRASGNTIYF
many	TRBV3-1	-	TRBJ1-2	TGTGCCAGCAGCCAGATAACTCAACAGGGCCTCTATGGCTACACCTTC	CASSQITQQGLYGYTF
many	TRBV5-4	TRBD2	TRBJ2-1	TGTGCCAGCAGCCTACAGCGGGAGGGTTACAATGAGCAGTTCTTC	CASSLQREGYNEQFF
many	TRBV19	-	TRBJ1-1	TGTGCCAGTACCGACAGGACGATGAACACTGAAGCTTTCTTT	CASTDRTMNTEAFF
-	TRBV19	-	TRBJ2-5	TGTGCCAGTAGTATAGGGTTGGGGGGTAGCTGGGAAGAGACCCAGTACTTC	CASSIGLGGSWEETQYF
many	TRBV6-1	TRBD1	TRBJ2-4	TGTGCCAGCAGCGGACAGGGAGGCATTCAGTACTTC	CASSGQGGIQYF
many	TRBV7-9	TRBD1	TRBJ1-5	TGTGCCAGCAGCCCAGGACAGGGGCATCAGCCCCAGCATTTT	CASSPGQGHQPQHF
-	TRBV28	-	TRBJ1-3	TGTACCAGCAGCGGACCCCAGGGAGGCCCCACTGGAAACACCATATATTTT	CTSSGPQGGPTGNTIYF
-	TRBV5-4	-	TRBJ2-1	TGTGCCAGCAGCTTGGGGGACACGTCCTACAATGAGCAGTTCTTC	CASSLGDTSYNEQFF
-	TRBV11-2	TRBD2	TRBJ2-5	TGTGCCAGCAGCTTAGTGGTTAGGGGACTAGCGGGGAGAGAGACCCAGTACTTC	CASSLVVRGLAGRETQYF
few	TRBV5-1	-	TRBJ2-1	TGCGCCAGCGACCTTGGAACGGAGGGAAGCAATGAGCAGTTCTTC	CASDLGTEGSNEQFF
many	TRBV24-1	TRBD1	TRBJ2-1	TGTGCCACCAGTGATTTTGTGACAGGGGGCGATGAGCAGTTCTTC	CATSDFVTGGDEQFF
many	TRBV7-9	-	TRBJ2-7	TGTGCCAGCAGCCCAGGGGGGGCTACCGTCGAGCAGTACTTC	CASSPGGATVEQYF
many	TRBV7-9	-	TRBJ1-2	TGTGCCAGCAGCTTAGCGGGCGGGGCTCGTGGCTACACCTTC	CASSLAGGARGYTF
-	TRBV7-9	-	TRBJ1-5	TGTGCCAGCAGCTTGGCTGGGAGTTACAATCAGCCCCAGCATTTT	CASSLAGSYNQPQHF
-	TRBV7-2	TRBD1	TRBJ1-1	TGTGCCAGCAGTTACAGGGGGCGATGGGCTGAAGCTTTCTTT	CASSYRGRWAEAFF
few	TRBV19	TRBD1	TRBJ1-1	TGTGCCAGTAGTCCCACCCGGGACAGGGGGCGTTCTGAAGCTTTCTTT	CASSPTRDRGRSEAFF
-	TRBV6-5	TRBD2	TRBJ2-1	TGTGCCAGCAGTTCAAAGGGACTAACTACCGAGCAGTTCTTC	CASSSKGLTTEQFF
few	TRBV29-1	TRBD1	TRBJ1-4	TGCAGCGTCGCAACCGGGACAGCGGGTGAAAAACTGTTTTTT	CSVATGTAGEKLFF
many	TRBV6-1	TRBD1	TRBJ2-7	TGTGCCAGCAACAGAGACAGGGGTTCCTACGAGCAGTACTTC	CASNRDRGSYEQYF
-	TRBV20-1	TRBD2	TRBJ2-2	TGCAGTGCTAGCCCCTCTAGCGGGTGGTACACCGGGGAGCTGTTTTTT	CSASPSSGWYTGELFF
-	TRBV4-1	-	TRBJ1-1	TGCGCCAGCAGTCACAAGAACACTGAAGCTTTCTTT	CASSHKNTEAFF
many	TRBV20-1	-	TRBJ2-3	TGCAGTGCTGACCGTAGCGAGGTCACAGATACGCAGTATTTT	CSADRSEVTDTQYF
many	TRBV7-9	TRBD1	TRBJ2-5	TGTGCCAGCAGCCCAGCCGGGACAGGGCGAATCTCCGAAGAGACCCAGTACTTC	CASSPAGTGRISEETQYF
many	TRBV28	-	TRBJ2-1	TGTGCCAGCAGTTCGGCCGGACAGGGGAATCTAGCGGGCGCCTACAATGAGCAGTTCTTC	CASSSAGQGNLAGAYNEQFF
many	TRBV9	TRBD1	TRBJ1-4	TGTGCCAGCAGCCCTAGCTATTTTATCGGGACAGGGGATGAAAAACTGTTTTTT	CASSPSYFIGTGDEKLFF
-	TRBV4-2	TRBD1	TRBJ1-2	TGTGCCAGCAGCCAAGACGGGACAGGGGGTGGCTATGGCTACACCTTC	CASSQDGTGGGYGYTF
few	TRBV9	-	TRBJ2-1	TGTGCCAGCAGCGTAGCAGGGTACAATGAGCAGTTCTTC	CASSVAGYNEQFF
medium-sized	TRBV30	-	TRBJ2-1	TGTGCCTGGAGTCCAACCGACAGTCACTACAATGAGCAGTTCTTC	CAWSPTDSHYNEQFF
many	TRBV15	-	TRBJ2-3	TGTGCCACCAGCAGATCTTCGGCGACAGATACGCAGTATTTT	CATSRSSATDTQYF
many	TRBV18	-	TRBJ2-7	TGTGCCAGCTCACCAGTCCAACAGGGTACCTACGAGCAGTACTTC	CASSPVQQGTYEQYF
-	TRBV24-1	-	TRBJ2-6	TGTGCCACTCAGGGCCGTCACTCTGGGGCCAACGTCCTGACTTTC	CATQGRHSGANVLTF
many	TRBV20-1	TRBD2	TRBJ2-1	TGCAGTGCTAGAGGACTAGCGGGAGAAATTGAGCAGTTCTTC	CSARGLAGEIEQFF
many	TRBV24-1	-	TRBJ2-1	TGTGCCACCAGTGATCCCCGAGGCTCCTACAATGAGCAGTTCTTC	CATSDPRGSYNEQFF
many	TRBV12-3/TRBV12-4	TRBD2	TRBJ2-7	TGTGCCAGCAGTCCGCCAGGACTAGCGGGAGTATGGTACGAGCAGTACTTC	CASSPPGLAGVWYEQYF
many	TRBV30	-	TRBJ2-7	TGTGCCTGGAGTGTATGGCCAGCAGGATCCTACGAGCAGTACTTC	CAWSVWPAGSYEQYF
-	TRBV6-1	TRBD1	TRBJ1-2	TGTGCCAGCATCGTGGACAGGGTAAACTATGGCTACACCTTC	CASIVDRVNYGYTF